This TCR beta chain was observed in a study of blood T cell repertoires in COVID-19. Study summary: In each case, the material was cDNA or gDNA derived from T cells, B-cell-depleted T cells, or PBMCs.

Germline V gene data show CDR1 as SNHLY and CDR2 as FYNNEI. The CDR3 totals 14 residues. The V end was cut by 6 bases, the J end by 4 bases, with 12 bases between. As handled by the study authors: The assay estimated nucleated cells by amplifying reference gene primers. Repertoires were generated with immunoSEQ multiplex PCR, while TCRdb's copy carries only in-frame clones and drops some. The DNA was the basis for D and trimming; V, J and clone size are from that table. Of hundreds of thousands of clones in the sample, around 80% were seen once. A few counts support this clone. Input material: peripheral blood. The genes are TRBV2 and TRBJ2-2; maybe TRBD1 (5 bases). The clonotype comes from a middle-aged man with acute or convalescent COVID-19. The DNA for the CDR3 is TGTGCCAGCAGGGCTAGGACAAGCACCGGGGAGCTGTTTTTT. Protein sequence: CASRARTSTGELFF.